One and the same sample provided the 24 T cell receptor beta chains below, sequenced in a study of blood T cell repertoires in COVID-19. Produced via immunoSEQ multiplex PCR; TCRdb's table is partial and in-frame only. The sample contains approximately 210,000 clones, roughly four fifths of which appear only once. The sequenced sample consisted of PBMCs or T cells enriched from blood (not recorded which). The receptors shown here come from a man between 35 and 55 years old who had recovered from COVID-19.

For this clone: The sample holds other DNA sequences that translate to the same CDR3. The chain couples TRBV5-1 to TRBJ1-5; the match to TRBD1 covers 8 bases. V shed 2 bases and J 4 bases; nucleotides not matched to a gene: 5. The CDR3 is 15 amino acids. Germline V gives CDR1 SGHRS, CDR2 YFSETQ. The CDR3 sequence: CASSLETGVNQPQHF. The CDR3 coding sequence is TGCGCCAGCAGCTTAGAGACAGGGGTGAATCAGCCCCAGCATTTT.

The chain uses TRBV4-1 and TRBJ1-1, with 8 bases fitting TRBD1. Trimming removed 4 bases from V and 0 bases from J; junction bases left unmatched: 19. This CDR3 comprises 20 residues. Per the germline V gene, CDR1 is MGHRA and CDR2 is YSYEKL. CDR3 sequence reads: CASSLSTPTTTGAMNTEAFF. In DNA, the CDR3 is TGCGCCAGCAGCCTCTCGACCCCAACTACGACAGGGGCCATGAACACTGAAGCTTTCTTT.

J is TRBJ1-3 and V is TRBV9; D is unclear. The CDR3 sequence is 14 residues long. V lost 0 bases, J lost 7 bases, and 11 bases lay in between. CDR1 and CDR2 (germline): SGDLS, YYNGEE. As DNA, the CDR3 is TGTGCCAGCAGCGTAGCCGGGTTTGGGAACACCATATATTTT. Translated, it gives CASSVAGFGNTIYF. Full variable domain (remainder filled in from reference TRBV9 and TRBJ1-3): DSGVTQTPKHLITATGQRVTLRCSPRSGDLSVYWYQQSLDQGLQFLIQYYNGEERAKGNILERFSAQQFPDLHSELNLSSLELGDSALYFCASSVAGFGNTIYFGEGSWLTVV.

This rearrangement joins TRBV6-5 to TRBJ2-1, with D possibly matching TRBD2 (7 bases). The CDR3 consists of 12 residues. V gave up 8 bases and J gave up 6 bases, with 11 bases separating them. CDR1 is MNHEY and CDR2 is SVGAGI in the germline V gene. The CDR3 is CASAGAGNEQFF. DNA for the CDR3: TGTGCCAGCGCGGGGGCCGGCAATGAGCAGTTCTTC.

The chain is built from TRBV5-6 and TRBJ1-2; D call uncertain. Germline values: CDR1 SGHDT, CDR2 YYEEEE. Trimming stripped 4 bases from V and 7 bases from J, with 17 bases between. The CDR3 covers 14 residues. CDR3 DNA: TGTGCCAGCAGCAGAATATTGGAGAGGCCTGGCTACACCTTC. Its protein product is CASSRILERPGYTF.

This clone was detected a few times. This rearrangement joins TRBV29-1 to TRBJ1-4; no definite D call. Germline-derived CDR1 and CDR2 are SQVTM and ANQGSEA. The CDR3 loop spans 14 amino acids. V was pared by 2 bases and J by 4 bases, with 11 bases between. The CDR3 spells CSVELAAVNEKLFF. Written as DNA, the CDR3 is TGCAGCGTTGAATTGGCAGCGGTTAATGAAAAACTGTTTTTT.

This clone showed up just a few times. The CDR3 protein is CASSRQGRREKLFF. The CDR3 DNA reads TGTGCCAGCAGTCGACAGGGCCGCCGGGAAAAACTGTTTTTT. The V and J genes are TRBV2 and TRBJ1-4, with 7 bases lining up with TRBD1. V was clipped by 5 bases and J by 8 bases; unmatched bases: 8. Germline-derived CDR1 and CDR2 are SNHLY and FYNNEI. The CDR3 extends over 14 amino acids.

A few counts support this clone. The chain has TRBV28 and TRBJ1-1; D not resolved. Trimming removed 2 bases at V and 9 bases at J, with 13 bases between. The length of the CDR3 is 13 residues. The germline V gene encodes CDR1 MDHEN and CDR2 SYDVKM. The CDR3 bases are TGTGCCAGCAGTTTAAATGAGTTCACCAAAGCTTTCTTT. This sequence encodes CASSLNEFTKAFF. The complete variable domain, with remaining parts taken from reference TRBV28 and TRBJ1-1, reads DVKVTQSSRYLVKRTGEKVFLECVQDMDHENMFWYRQDPGLGLRLIYFSYDVKMKEKGDIPEGYSVSREKKERFSLILESASTNQTSMYLCASSLNEFTKAFFGQGTRLTVV.

The chain has TRBV5-4 and TRBJ2-7, with D possibly being TRBD1 (5 bases). The V gene's germline CDR1 is SGHNT and CDR2 YYREEE (reference sequence). This CDR3 is built from 13 residues. Trimming removed 9 bases from V and 5 bases from J, with 18 bases in between. The CDR3 spells CATLIQGIDEQYF. Written as DNA, the CDR3 is TGTGCCACTTTGATCCAGGGAATCGACGAGCAGTACTTC.

V usage is TRBV19 and J usage is TRBJ1-2; D ambiguous. Germline V CDR1 and CDR2: LNHDA, SQIVND (reference sequence). Trimming took 0 bases from V and 8 from J, leaving 13 bases between them. The CDR3 spans 14 residues. CDR3 coding DNA: TGTGCCAGTAGTATAGAGGAGTGGTCCGGCGGCTACACCTTC. Translated: CASSIEEWSGGYTF.

The V and J genes are TRBV5-8 and TRBJ2-7; 7 bases line up with TRBD2. CDR3 size: 13 residues. The V gene end was trimmed by 2 bases and the J gene end by 5 bases; junction bases not matched to a gene: 4. Per germline, CDR1 SGHTS and CDR2 YDEGEE. In DNA form, the CDR3 reads TGTGCCAGCAGCTTCCGGGGGAGGGACGAGCAGTACTTC. This codes for CASSFRGRDEQYF.

The chain recombines TRBV7-2 with TRBJ2-7; D not certain. CDR3 length: 13 residues. The ends were cut back, 5 bases at V and 5 bases at J, with 13 bases in the middle. Germline assignment: CDR1 SGHTA and CDR2 FQGNSA. CDR3: CASSPIPRDEQYF. The DNA for the CDR3 is TGTGCCAGCAGCCCTATACCTCGTGACGAGCAGTACTTC. Complete variable domain (other parts from reference TRBV7-2 and TRBJ2-7): GAGVSQSPSNKVTEKGKDVELRCDPISGHTALYWYRQSLGQGLEFLIYFQGNSAPDKSGLPSDRFSAERTGGSVSTLTIQRTQQEDSAVYLCASSPIPRDEQYFGPGTRLTVT.

The rearrangement links TRBV5-1 to TRBJ2-3; 8 bases match TRBD2. V was pared by 4 bases and J by 6 bases, with 13 bases of the junction left unmatched. Germline loops: CDR1 SGHRS, CDR2 YFSETQ. The CDR3 is 16 amino acids. The CDR3 DNA is TGCGCCAGCAGCCCTAGCCCCACTAGCGGAAGTGATACGCAGTATTTT. Its protein product is CASSPSPTSGSDTQYF.

The chain joins TRBV5-4 to TRBJ2-5, with a weak D call TRBD2 (7 bases). Trimming cost V 10 bases and J 2 bases, with 21 bases left between them. Germline CDR1 SGHNT, CDR2 YYREEE (reference sequence). The length of the CDR3 is 15 residues. The CDR3 sequence is CAAQLRGGRQETQYF. For the CDR3, the DNA is TGTGCCGCGCAGCTGAGGGGGGGGCGGCAAGAGACCCAGTACTTC. The full variable domain, in which reference TRBV5-4 and TRBJ2-5 provide the parts outside the CDR3, is ETGVTQSPTHLIKTRGQQVTLRCSSQSGHNTVSWYQQALGQGPQFIFQYYREEENGRGNFPPRFSGLQFPNYSSELNVNALELDDSALYLCAAQLRGGRQETQYFGPGTRLLVL.

V usage is TRBV27 and J usage is TRBJ2-3; 14 bases fit TRBD2. The V gene's germline CDR1 is MNHEY and CDR2 SMNVEV (reference sequence). The CDR3 runs 14 residues. With V trimmed by 5 bases and J by 8 bases, 3 bases remained unmatched. The CDR3 DNA reads TGTGCCAGCAGTGGGACTAGCGGGAGACGTACGCAGTATTTT. It translates to CASSGTSGRRTQYF.

The gene calls are TRBV12-1 and TRBJ2-7; TRBD1, as called in the table, went unchecked against the DNA. TRBV12-1 is flagged as a pseudogene. This CDR3 has 15 residues. CDR3 sequence (DNA): TGTGCCAGCAGAACGGATCCGGGACAGGGCGACGAGCAGTACTTC. It translates to CASRTDPGQGDEQYF.

J is TRBJ2-1 and V is TRBV7-7, with 12 bases matching TRBD2. Looked up from germline, CDR1 is SSHAT and CDR2 is FNYEAQ (reference sequence). The CDR3 has 15 amino acids. The ends lost 5 bases at V and 8 bases at J; junction bases unmatched: 7. The CDR3 sequence: CASSPSGGARDEQFF. As DNA, the CDR3 is TGTGCCAGCAGCCCTAGCGGGGGGGCTAGAGATGAGCAGTTCTTC.

The genes are TRBV5-1 and TRBJ2-6; 8 nucleotides align to TRBD1. CDR1 and CDR2 from the germline V gene are SGHRS and YFSETQ. V was clipped by 0 bases and J by 0 bases; unmatched bases: 8. The CDR3 totals 19 residues. In DNA form, the CDR3 reads TGCGCCAGCAGCTTGGTTCGGCAGGGGGCGATCTCTGGGGCCAACGTCCTGACTTTC. It translates to CASSLVRQGAISGANVLTF.

The rearrangement uses TRBV3-1 (or the pseudogene TRBV3-2) and TRBJ2-2; 8 nucleotides line up with TRBD2. Trimming cost V 6 bases and J 6 bases; bases outside gene matches: 6. Germline V CDR1 and CDR2: LGHDT, YNNKEL (reference sequence). The CDR3 runs to 14 residues. CDR3 in DNA: TGTGCCAGCAGTCGCCGGACTAGCTCCGGGGAGCTGTTTTTT. Protein sequence: CASSRRTSSGELFF.

J is TRBJ2-3 and V is TRBV19, with 13 bases lining up with TRBD2. CDR3 length: 16 amino acids. The germline CDR1 and CDR2 sequences are LNHDA and SQIVND (reference sequence). Trimming removed 6 bases from V and 6 bases from J; junction bases left unmatched: 9. CDR3 amino acids: CASSPSLAGGMDTQYF. The CDR3 nucleotides read TGTGCCAGTAGCCCATCACTAGCGGGGGGGATGGATACGCAGTATTTT.

The chain has TRBV30 and TRBJ1-5; D unclear. Germline V lookup: CDR1 GTSNPN, CDR2 SVGIG (reference sequence). There are 13 residues in the CDR3. The ends were cut back, 2 bases at V and 3 bases at J, with 8 bases in the middle. This chain's CDR3 is CAWSNSHNQPQHF. In nucleotides, the CDR3 is TGTGCCTGGAGTAACAGTCACAATCAGCCCCAGCATTTT.

The CDR3 loop reads CASSVRGDYGYTF. The CDR3 DNA is TGTGCCAGCAGTGTGCGGGGGGACTATGGCTACACCTTC. The chain uses TRBV9 and TRBJ1-2; tentatively, D is TRBD1 (5 bases). The CDR3 extends over 13 amino acids. Germline V gives CDR1 SGDLS, CDR2 YYNGEE. Trimming pared 5 bases from V and 3 bases from J, leaving 11 bases between. Filled out from reference TRBV9 and TRBJ1-2, the complete variable domain reads DSGVTQTPKHLITATGQRVTLRCSPRSGDLSVYWYQQSLDQGLQFLIQYYNGEERAKGNILERFSAQQFPDLHSELNLSSLELGDSALYFCASSVRGDYGYTFGSGTRLTVV.

The chain uses TRBV2 and TRBJ1-5; D is undetermined. The CDR3 is made up of 12 amino acids. Trimming stripped 7 bases from V and 6 bases from J, with 10 bases between. Germline CDR1 reads SNHLY; CDR2 reads FYNNEI. CDR3 nucleotides: TGTGCCAGCACCGAAGGAGTTCAGCCCCAGCATTTT. Its protein is CASTEGVQPQHF.

The genes are TRBV10-3 and TRBJ2-7; 7 positions match TRBD1. This CDR3 spans 13 amino acids. The J segment lost 3 bases and the V segment lost 5 bases, leaving 4 bases of the junction unmatched. CDR1 and CDR2 from the germline V gene are ENHRY and SYGVKD. The CDR3 DNA reads TGTGCCATCAGTTTCCGACAGGGCTACGAGCAGTACTTC. Translating it yields CAISFRQGYEQYF.